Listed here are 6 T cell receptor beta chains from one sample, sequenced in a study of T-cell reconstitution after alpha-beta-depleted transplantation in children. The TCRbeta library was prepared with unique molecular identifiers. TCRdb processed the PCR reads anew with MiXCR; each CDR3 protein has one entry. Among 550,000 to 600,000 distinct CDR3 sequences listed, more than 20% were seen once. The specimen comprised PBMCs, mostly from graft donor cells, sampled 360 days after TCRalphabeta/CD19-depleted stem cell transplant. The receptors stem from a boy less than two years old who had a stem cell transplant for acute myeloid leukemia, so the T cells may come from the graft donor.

CDR3 bases: TGTGCCAGCAGTTTAACCGGGACACCTAGCTCCTACGAGCAGTACTTC. Amino acids: CASSLTGTPSSYEQYF. V gene TRBV11-2 combines with J gene TRBJ2-7; D possibly corresponds to TRBD1 (6 bases). The CDR3 runs 16 residues. Looked up from germline, CDR1 is SGHAT and CDR2 is FQNNGV. The ends were cut back, 6 bases at V and 0 bases at J, with 18 bases in the middle.

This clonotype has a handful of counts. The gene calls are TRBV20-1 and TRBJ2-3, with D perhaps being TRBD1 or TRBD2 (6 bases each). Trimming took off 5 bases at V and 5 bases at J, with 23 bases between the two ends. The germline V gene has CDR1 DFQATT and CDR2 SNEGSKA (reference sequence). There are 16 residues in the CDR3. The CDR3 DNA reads TGCAGTGCTCCTCCCCTCACGGGGGCGTCCCGAGATACGCAGTATTTT. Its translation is CSAPPLTGASRDTQYF.

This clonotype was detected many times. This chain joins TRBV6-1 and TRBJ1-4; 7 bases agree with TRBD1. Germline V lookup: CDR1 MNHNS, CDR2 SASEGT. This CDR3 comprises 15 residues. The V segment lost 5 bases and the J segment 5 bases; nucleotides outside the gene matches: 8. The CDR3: CASSPGTASNEKLFF. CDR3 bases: TGTGCCAGCAGTCCCGGGACAGCTTCGAATGAAAAACTGTTTTTT.

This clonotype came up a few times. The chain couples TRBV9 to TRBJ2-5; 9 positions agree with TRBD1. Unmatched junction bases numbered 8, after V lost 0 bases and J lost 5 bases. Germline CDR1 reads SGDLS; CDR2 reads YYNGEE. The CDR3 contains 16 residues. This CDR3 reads CASSVGNRGRLETQYF. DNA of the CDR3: TGTGCCAGCAGCGTAGGAAACAGGGGGCGCCTGGAGACCCAGTACTTC.

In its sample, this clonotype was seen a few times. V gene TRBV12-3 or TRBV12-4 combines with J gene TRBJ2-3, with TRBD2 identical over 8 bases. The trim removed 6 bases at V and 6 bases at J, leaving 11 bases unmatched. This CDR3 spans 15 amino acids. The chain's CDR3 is CASRAPSGLIDTQYF. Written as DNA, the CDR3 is TGTGCCAGCAGAGCCCCTAGCGGGCTCATTGATACGCAGTATTTT.

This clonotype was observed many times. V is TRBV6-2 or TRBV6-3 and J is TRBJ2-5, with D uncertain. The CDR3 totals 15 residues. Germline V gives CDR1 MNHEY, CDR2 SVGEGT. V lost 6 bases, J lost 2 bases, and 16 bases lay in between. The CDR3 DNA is TGTGCCAGCAGGAGATCGGACGGATGGCAAGAGACCCAGTACTTC. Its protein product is CASRRSDGWQETQYF.